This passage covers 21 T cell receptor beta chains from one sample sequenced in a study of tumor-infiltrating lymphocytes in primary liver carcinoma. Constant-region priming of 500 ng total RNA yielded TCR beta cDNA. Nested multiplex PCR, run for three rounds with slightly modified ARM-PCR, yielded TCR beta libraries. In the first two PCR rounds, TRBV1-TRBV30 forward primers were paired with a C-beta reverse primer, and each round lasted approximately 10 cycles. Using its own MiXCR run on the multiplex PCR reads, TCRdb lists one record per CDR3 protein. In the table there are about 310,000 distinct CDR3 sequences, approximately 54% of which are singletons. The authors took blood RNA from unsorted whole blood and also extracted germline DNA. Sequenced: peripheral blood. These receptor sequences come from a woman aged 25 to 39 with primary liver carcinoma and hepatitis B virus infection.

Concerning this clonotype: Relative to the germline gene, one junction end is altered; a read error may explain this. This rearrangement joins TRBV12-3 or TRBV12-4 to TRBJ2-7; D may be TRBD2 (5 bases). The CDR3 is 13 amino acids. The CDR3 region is CASRLARSSEQYF. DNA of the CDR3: TGTGCCAGCAGGTTAGCGCGGTCTAGCGAGCAGTACTTC.

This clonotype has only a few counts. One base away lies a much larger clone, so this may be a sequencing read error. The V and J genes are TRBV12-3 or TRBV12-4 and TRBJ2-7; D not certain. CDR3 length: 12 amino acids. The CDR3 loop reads CASGFYTYEQYF. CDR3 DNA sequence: TGTGCCAGCGGTTTTTACACCTACGAGCAGTACTTC.

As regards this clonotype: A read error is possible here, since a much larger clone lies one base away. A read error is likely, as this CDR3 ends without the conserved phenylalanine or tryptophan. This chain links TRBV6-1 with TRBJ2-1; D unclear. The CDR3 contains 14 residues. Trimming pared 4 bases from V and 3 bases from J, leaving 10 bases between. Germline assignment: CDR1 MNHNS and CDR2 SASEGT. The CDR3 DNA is TGTGCCAGCAGTGGATCCTATAGCTACAATGAGCAGTTCTCC. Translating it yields CASSGSYSYNEQFS.

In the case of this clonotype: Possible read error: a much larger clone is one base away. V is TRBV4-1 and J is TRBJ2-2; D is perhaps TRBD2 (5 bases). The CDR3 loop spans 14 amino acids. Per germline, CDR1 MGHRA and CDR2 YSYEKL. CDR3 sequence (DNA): TGCACCAGCAGCCAAATCGGAGGCACCGGGGAGCTGTTTTTT. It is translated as CTSSQIGGTGELFF.

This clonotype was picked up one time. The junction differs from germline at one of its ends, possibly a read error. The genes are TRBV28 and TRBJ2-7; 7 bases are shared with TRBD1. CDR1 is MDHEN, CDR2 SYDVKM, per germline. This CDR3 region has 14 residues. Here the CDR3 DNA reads TGTGCCGGCAGTTTGAGACAGGGTTCATTCGAGCAGTACTTC. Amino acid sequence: CAGSLRQGSFEQYF.

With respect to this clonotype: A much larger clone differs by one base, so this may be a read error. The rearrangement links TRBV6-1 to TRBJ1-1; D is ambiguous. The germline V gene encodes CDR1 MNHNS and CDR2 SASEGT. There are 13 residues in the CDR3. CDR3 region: CASSEARVAEALF. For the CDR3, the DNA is TGTGCCAGCAGTGAAGCGAGGGTGGCGGAAGCTTTATTT.

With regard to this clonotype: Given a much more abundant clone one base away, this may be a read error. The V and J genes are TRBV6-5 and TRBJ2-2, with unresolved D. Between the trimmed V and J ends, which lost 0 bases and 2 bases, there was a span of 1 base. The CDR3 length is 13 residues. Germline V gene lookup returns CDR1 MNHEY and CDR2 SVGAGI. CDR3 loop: CASSYSNTGELFF. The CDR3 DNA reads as TGTGCCAGCAGTTACTCCAACACCGGGGAGCTGTTTTTT.

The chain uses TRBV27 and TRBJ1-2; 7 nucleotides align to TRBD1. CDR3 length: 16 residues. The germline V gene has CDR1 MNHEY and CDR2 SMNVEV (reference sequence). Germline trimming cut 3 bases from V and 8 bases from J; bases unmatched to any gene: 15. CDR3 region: CASSFLTETGDGGYTF. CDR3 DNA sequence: TGTGCCAGCAGTTTCCTTACCGAAACAGGGGACGGAGGCTACACCTTC.

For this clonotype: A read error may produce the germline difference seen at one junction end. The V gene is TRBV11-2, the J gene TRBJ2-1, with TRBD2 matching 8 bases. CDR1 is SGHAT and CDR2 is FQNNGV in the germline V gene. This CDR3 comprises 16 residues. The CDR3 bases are TGTGCTAGCAGCCGTCGAAATTCGGGAGGGGACAATGAGCAGTTCTTC. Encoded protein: CASSRRNSGGDNEQFF.

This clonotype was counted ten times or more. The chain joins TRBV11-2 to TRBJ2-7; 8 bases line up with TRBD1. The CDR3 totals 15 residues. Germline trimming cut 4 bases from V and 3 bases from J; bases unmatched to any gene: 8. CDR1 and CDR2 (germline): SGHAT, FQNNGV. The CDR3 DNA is TGTGCCAGCAGCTCCGGACAGGGCAAGGGCTACGAGCAGTACTTC. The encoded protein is CASSSGQGKGYEQYF.

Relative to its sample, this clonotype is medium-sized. This CDR3 is CASSLKGRTGVRSGANVLTF. CDR3 DNA sequence: TGTGCCAGCAGCTTAAAGGGGAGGACAGGGGTCCGCTCTGGGGCCAACGTCCTGACTTTC. This rearrangement joins TRBV12-3 or TRBV12-4 to TRBJ2-6; 9 bases map to TRBD1. The V and J ends lost 6 bases and 0 bases, in that order; junction bases with no gene match: 15. The CDR3 length is 20 residues.

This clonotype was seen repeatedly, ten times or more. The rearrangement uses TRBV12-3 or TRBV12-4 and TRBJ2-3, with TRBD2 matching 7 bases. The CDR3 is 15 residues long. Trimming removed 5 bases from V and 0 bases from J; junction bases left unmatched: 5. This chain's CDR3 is CASSDYSGSTDTQYF. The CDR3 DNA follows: TGTGCCAGCAGTGATTATAGCGGGAGCACAGATACGCAGTATTTT.

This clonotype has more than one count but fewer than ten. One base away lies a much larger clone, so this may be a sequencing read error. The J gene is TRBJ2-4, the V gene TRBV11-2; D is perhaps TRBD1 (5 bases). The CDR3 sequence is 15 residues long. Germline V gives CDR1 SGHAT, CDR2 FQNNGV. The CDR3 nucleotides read TGTGTCAGCAGCTTAGATTTCAGGGTCTGGGACATTCAGTACTTC. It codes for CVSSLDFRVWDIQYF.

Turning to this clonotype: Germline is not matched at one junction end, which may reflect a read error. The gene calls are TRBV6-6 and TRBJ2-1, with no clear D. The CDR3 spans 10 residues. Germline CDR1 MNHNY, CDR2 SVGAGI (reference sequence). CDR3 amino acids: CASSHNKQFF. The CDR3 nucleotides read TGTGCCAGCAGTCACAATAAGCAGTTCTTC.

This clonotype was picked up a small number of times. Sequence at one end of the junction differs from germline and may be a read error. Here the CDR3 reads CAGSLVVAGMLSDTQYF. DNA of the CDR3: TGTGCCGGCAGTTTGGTGGTAGCCGGGATGCTCTCAGATACGCAGTATTTT. J is TRBJ2-3 and V is TRBV12-3 or TRBV12-4; D is possibly TRBD2 (5 bases). The CDR3 runs 17 residues.

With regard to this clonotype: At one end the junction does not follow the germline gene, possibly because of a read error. The CDR3 is CVSSVSEDSNQPQHF. DNA of the CDR3: TGTGTCAGCAGTGTATCAGAGGATAGCAATCAGCCCCAGCATTTT. This rearrangement joins TRBV6-1 to TRBJ1-5; D is unresolved. The CDR3 is made up of 15 amino acids. Per the germline V gene, CDR1 is MNHNS and CDR2 is SASEGT.

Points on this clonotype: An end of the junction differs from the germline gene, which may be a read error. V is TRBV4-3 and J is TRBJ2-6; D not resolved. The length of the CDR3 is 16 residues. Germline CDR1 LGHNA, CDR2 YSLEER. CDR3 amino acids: CACSQTRNAGANVLTF. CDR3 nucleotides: TGCGCCTGCAGCCAAACAAGGAATGCTGGGGCCAACGTCCTGACTTTC.

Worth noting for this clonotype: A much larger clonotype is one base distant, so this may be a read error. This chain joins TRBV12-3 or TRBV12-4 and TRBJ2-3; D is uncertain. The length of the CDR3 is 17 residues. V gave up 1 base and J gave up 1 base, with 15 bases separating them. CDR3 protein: CASSLGLDHGGTDTQYF. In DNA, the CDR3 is TGTGCCAGCAGTTTAGGACTCGACCACGGTGGCACAGATACGCAGTATTTT.

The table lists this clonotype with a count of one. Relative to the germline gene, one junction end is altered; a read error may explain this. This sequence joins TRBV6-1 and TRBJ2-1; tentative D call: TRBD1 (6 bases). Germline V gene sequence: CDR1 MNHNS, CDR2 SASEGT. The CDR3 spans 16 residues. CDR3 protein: CASSESLTGSYDEQFF. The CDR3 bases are TGTGCCAGCAGTGAATCGTTGACAGGCTCCTACGATGAGCAGTTCTTC.

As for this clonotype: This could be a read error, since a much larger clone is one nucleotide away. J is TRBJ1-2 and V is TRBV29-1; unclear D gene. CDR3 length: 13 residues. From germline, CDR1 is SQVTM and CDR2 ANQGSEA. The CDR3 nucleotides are TGCAGCGTGCATGGGCGGGGTAGGGATGGCCACACCTTC. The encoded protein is CSVHGRGRDGHTF.

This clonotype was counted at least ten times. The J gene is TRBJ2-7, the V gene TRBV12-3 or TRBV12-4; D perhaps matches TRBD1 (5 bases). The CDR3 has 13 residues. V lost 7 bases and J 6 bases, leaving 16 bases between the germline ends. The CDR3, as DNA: TGTGCCAGCACCCCTAACCAGGGCGCCGAGCAGTACTTC. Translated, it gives CASTPNQGAEQYF.